Shown below are 15 T cell receptor beta chains from a single sample sequenced in a study of TIL therapy for anti-PD-1-resistant metastatic lung cancer. Sequencing used immunoSEQ v3. Only in-frame clones appear in the TCRdb table, and some are missing; sequencing was by immunoSEQ multiplex PCR. The repertoire includes about 44,000 clones, around three quarters of them detected once, and roughly 15% sits in the top ten. This sample's time point: pre-treatment sample, taken before nivolumab and TIL therapy. Sequences were derived from blood, sampled at baseline. All receptors come from a man between 65 and 85 years old with non-small cell lung cancer.

The V call is TRBV7-6, the J call TRBJ1-4, with TRBD1 identical over 9 bases. Losses at the gene ends were 1 base for V and 5 bases for J; bases not matched to a gene: 2. Germline V lookup: CDR1 SGHVS, CDR2 FNYEAQ. This CDR3 comprises 15 residues. CDR3 amino acids: CASSLGGTGNEKLFF. The CDR3 region has the DNA TGTGCCAGCAGCTTAGGCGGGACAGGGAATGAAAAACTGTTTTTT.

The V gene is TRBV19, the J gene TRBJ2-1, with 8 nucleotides matching TRBD2. Germline CDR1 is LNHDA and CDR2 is SQIVND (reference sequence). The CDR3 has 16 residues. The V segment lost 4 bases and the J segment 0 bases; nucleotides outside the gene matches: 5. The CDR3 nucleotides are TGTGCCAGTAGTAGCTTGGGACTAGGCTCCTACAATGAGCAGTTCTTC. This gives the protein CASSSLGLGSYNEQFF.

This rearrangement joins TRBV4-3 to TRBJ2-7; D possibly matches TRBD1 or TRBD2 (6 bases each). CDR3 size: 17 residues. V was pared by 0 bases and J by 2 bases, with 17 bases between. Germline V CDR1 and CDR2: LGHNA, YSLEER. CDR3 sequence: CASSQDWTMTGPYEQYF. Here the CDR3 DNA reads TGCGCCAGCAGCCAAGATTGGACTATGACAGGCCCCTACGAGCAGTACTTC.

The CDR3 region is CASSEAGKFAYNEQFF. CDR3 in DNA: TGTGCCAGCAGTGAAGCTGGGAAGTTCGCCTACAATGAGCAGTTCTTC. The V gene is TRBV2, the J gene TRBJ2-1; D unresolved. Trimming left V 0 bases short and J 2 bases short, with 11 bases between. The CDR3 is 16 residues long. From germline, CDR1 is SNHLY and CDR2 FYNNEI.

This chain uses TRBV11-2 with TRBJ1-4, with D possibly being TRBD1 (5 bases). V lost 5 bases and J 8 bases, leaving 18 bases between the germline ends. Germline assignment: CDR1 SGHAT and CDR2 FQNNGV. CDR3 length: 15 residues. The CDR3 region has the DNA TGTGCCAGCAGCCTCGGGACTCGAGCGCGGGAAAAACTGTTTTTT. This gives the protein CASSLGTRAREKLFF.

Concerning this clone: Sequence at one end of the junction differs from germline and may be a read error. V and J are TRBV7-7 and TRBJ2-2; 10 bases agree with TRBD2. The CDR3 is 16 residues long. CDR1 is SSHAT and CDR2 is FNYEAQ in the germline V gene (reference sequence). The DNA for the CDR3 is TGTGCTAGCAGCTTAAGACTAGCGGGGAACACCGGGGAGCTGTTTTTT. Its translation is CASSLRLAGNTGELFF. Using reference TRBV7-7 and TRBJ2-2 for the parts outside the CDR3, the full variable domain is GAGVSQSPRYKVTKRGQDVTLRCDPISSHATLYWYQQALGQGPEFLTYFNYEAQPDKSGLPSDRFSAERPEGSISTLTIQRTEQRDSAMYRCASSLRLAGNTGELFFGEGSRLTVL.

The chain has TRBV14 and TRBJ2-7, with a weak D call TRBD1 (5 bases). Trimming cost V 3 bases and J 1 base, with 16 bases left between them. In germline, CDR1 is SGHDN, CDR2 FVKESK. The CDR3 is 16 amino acids. CDR3 amino acids: CASSHNIAGHSYEQYF. As DNA, the CDR3 is TGTGCCAGCAGCCACAACATTGCAGGGCATTCCTACGAGCAGTACTTC.

The chain couples TRBV5-1 to TRBJ2-6; D perhaps matches TRBD1 (6 bases). CDR1 is SGHRS and CDR2 is YFSETQ in the germline V gene. With 5 bases removed from V and 0 bases from J, the gap between germline ends came to 18 bases. This CDR3 comprises 18 residues. Written as DNA, the CDR3 is TGCGCCAGCAGGGCTGCTGGGACATCGAGCTCTGGGGCCAACGTCCTGACTTTC. Encoded protein: CASRAAGTSSSGANVLTF.

V and J are TRBV5-4 and TRBJ2-2; 7 bases are a match to TRBD2. The CDR3 sequence is 16 residues long. The junction had 8 bases not matched to a gene; V was cut back by 1 base and J by 5 bases. CDR1 is SGHNT, CDR2 YYREEE, per germline (reference sequence). In nucleotides, the CDR3 is TGTGCCAGCAGCTTGCGTGGCGGGAGTGAAACCGGGGAGCTGTTTTTT. Residues: CASSLRGGSETGELFF.

CDR3: CASSLEAGNSYNEQFF. Here the CDR3 DNA reads TGTGCCAGCAGCTTAGAGGCGGGTAACTCCTACAATGAGCAGTTCTTC. J is TRBJ2-1 and V is TRBV7-2; possibly TRBD2 for D (5 bases). The V end was cut by 1 base, the J end by 0 bases, with 10 bases between. Germline CDR1 reads SGHTA; CDR2 reads FQGNSA. There are 16 residues in the CDR3.

V and J are TRBV28 and TRBJ2-7; perhaps D is TRBD1 or TRBD2 (6 bases each). Germline V gene lookup returns CDR1 MDHEN and CDR2 SYDVKM. Trimming took 5 bases from V and 5 from J, leaving 19 bases between them. The CDR3 sequence is 15 residues long. The CDR3 here is CASSRPRGGLNEQYF. In DNA form, the CDR3 reads TGTGCCAGCAGTCGACCTAGAGGGGGGTTAAACGAGCAGTACTTC.

The chain joins TRBV28 to TRBJ1-5; TRBD1 is a possible D gene (5 bases). The germline gives CDR1 MDHEN, CDR2 SYDVKM. CDR3 length: 12 residues. V was trimmed by 7 bases and J by 9 bases, leaving 13 bases between them. The CDR3 DNA reads as TGTGCCAGCACCATAAAGGGGAGGCCCCAGCATTTT. Translation: CASTIKGRPQHF.

This chain uses TRBV5-1 with TRBJ2-1; TRBD1 might be the D (5 bases). From germline, CDR1 is SGHRS and CDR2 YFSETQ. Deletions cut 1 base from V and 1 base from J, with 6 bases between. This CDR3 is 14 amino acids long. The CDR3 spells CASSLQGSYNEQFF. The DNA of the CDR3 is TGCGCCAGCAGCTTGCAGGGTTCCTACAATGAGCAGTTCTTC.

V usage is TRBV5-1 and J usage is TRBJ1-4; TRBD1 agrees at 7 bases. The CDR3 runs 15 residues. V was clipped by 7 bases and J by 2 bases; unmatched bases: 8. Germline loops: CDR1 SGHRS, CDR2 YFSETQ. CDR3: CASQQGYGTNEKLFF. The CDR3 bases are TGCGCCAGCCAACAGGGGTATGGGACTAATGAAAAACTGTTTTTT.

The CDR3: CASSPETGLGELFF. The CDR3 nucleotides read TGTGCCAGCAGCCCGGAGACAGGGCTCGGGGAGCTGTTTTTT. The chain uses TRBV7-9 and TRBJ2-2; TRBD1 matches at 7 bases. The CDR3 has 14 residues. The trim removed 5 bases at V and 7 bases at J, leaving 7 bases unmatched. In germline, CDR1 is SEHNR, CDR2 FQNEAQ (reference sequence).